Listed below are T cell receptor beta chains from one sample, sequenced in a study of monozygotic twins with inflammatory bowel disease. TCRdb reanalyzed the 5' RACE reads and collapses them to one entry per CDR3 protein, without DNA. The listing contains about 93,000 distinct CDR3 sequences. Input material: blood. The receptors come from a human donor with ulcerative colitis or Crohn's disease, or a healthy co-twin of an affected twin (not recorded which). Each CDR3 is given with its conserved first and last residue. The size field is filled for only some rows; it gives once, few, many or a size class.

length: 15
V: TRBV7-8
J: TRBJ1-2
size: -
CDR3: CASSLATDAHYGYTF

length: 16
V: TRBV5-5
J: TRBJ2-5
size: -
CDR3: CASSTGLAGGLETQYF

length: 17
V: TRBV4-1
J: TRBJ1-4
size: -
CDR3: CASSHPEGYATNEKLFF

length: 13
V: TRBV7-2
J: TRBJ2-5
size: medium-sized
CDR3: CASSLSRQETQYF

length: 14
V: TRBV5-1
J: TRBJ1-2
size: -
CDR3: CASSPMGSLYGYTF

length: 14
V: TRBV29-1
J: TRBJ1-2
size: -
CDR3: CSVRQGAEAYGYTF

length: 13
V: TRBV5-1
J: TRBJ1-1
size: -
CDR3: CASSFSDRAEAFF

length: 16
V: TRBV4-2
J: TRBJ2-3
size: -
CDR3: CASSQESSGGTDTQYF

length: 18
V: TRBV3-1
J: TRBJ2-1
size: -
CDR3: CASSQAGTSGISYNEQFF

length: 14
V: TRBV20-1
J: TRBJ1-5
size: -
CDR3: CSARQDRENQPQHF

length: 14
V: TRBV3-1
J: TRBJ1-5
size: -
CDR3: CASSQDQNGQPQHF

length: 16
V: TRBV5-1
J: TRBJ1-3
size: -
CDR3: CASSLEGYESGNTIYF

length: 16
V: TRBV27
J: TRBJ2-1
size: -
CDR3: CASSRVSGGGFNEQFF

length: 18
V: TRBV12-5
J: TRBJ1-1
size: -
CDR3: CASGFLTADRGENTEAFF

length: 12
V: TRBV6-5
J: TRBJ2-5
size: -
CDR3: CASSQGQGTQYF

length: 13
V: TRBV20-1
J: TRBJ1-1
size: -
CDR3: CSARSDGNTEAFF

length: 11
V: TRBV20-1
J: TRBJ2-7
size: -
CDR3: CSANPTYEQYF

length: 16
V: TRBV27
J: TRBJ2-3
size: -
CDR3: CASNRIRAGRTDTQYF

length: 13
V: TRBV12-3/TRBV12-4
J: TRBJ2-2
size: -
CDR3: CASSSPRAGELFF

length: 17
V: TRBV27
J: TRBJ1-5
size: -
CDR3: CASSRRRDSFGNQPQHF

length: 18
V: TRBV11-2
J: TRBJ1-2
size: -
CDR3: CASSSTSTGMGANYGYTF

length: 16
V: TRBV5-1
J: TRBJ1-3
size: -
CDR3: CASSLDGEGGISTIYF

length: 14
V: TRBV5-1
J: TRBJ1-1
size: -
CDR3: CASSTGQGNTEAFF

length: 15
V: TRBV7-8
J: TRBJ1-5
size: -
CDR3: CASSLARGSNQPQHF

length: 14
V: TRBV6-1
J: TRBJ1-1
size: -
CDR3: CAANSGTGGTEAFF

length: 15
V: TRBV7-8
J: TRBJ2-5
size: -
CDR3: CASSPRRDDQETQYF

length: 12
V: TRBV6-1
J: TRBJ2-1
size: -
CDR3: CASSRLAGGKFF

length: 16
V: TRBV20-1
J: TRBJ2-3
size: -
CDR3: CSASPTAGASTDTQYF

length: 15
V: TRBV3-1
J: TRBJ2-7
size: -
CDR3: CASSQEGVISYEQYF

length: 15
V: TRBV20-1
J: TRBJ2-2
size: -
CDR3: CSARGAGTNTGELFF

length: 15
V: TRBV7-9
J: TRBJ1-2
size: -
CDR3: CASSLEAGGASGYTF

length: 13
V: TRBV10-3
J: TRBJ2-2
size: -
CDR3: CAISEAGPGELFF

length: 16
V: TRBV11-2
J: TRBJ2-1
size: -
CDR3: CASSFLRTGANNEQFF

length: 15
V: TRBV7-2
J: TRBJ2-7
size: -
CDR3: CASSSTSGGVYEQYF

length: 15
V: TRBV5-1
J: TRBJ2-3
size: -
CDR3: CASSGDFSSTDTQYF

length: 18
V: TRBV6-5
J: TRBJ2-4
size: -
CDR3: CASSSTDQGWGAKNIQYF

length: 18
V: TRBV24-1
J: TRBJ2-2
size: -
CDR3: CATSDQVLTGGNTGELFF

length: 13
V: TRBV12-3/TRBV12-4
J: TRBJ1-2
size: -
CDR3: CATQGQTNYGYTF

length: 14
V: TRBV7-2
J: TRBJ1-1
size: -
CDR3: CASSFGWGNTEAFF

length: 15
V: TRBV6-1
J: TRBJ2-7
size: -
CDR3: CASSRMTGESYEQYF

length: 14
V: TRBV4-1
J: TRBJ1-1
size: -
CDR3: CASSQVTGNTEAFF

length: 14
V: TRBV5-1
J: TRBJ2-5
size: -
CDR3: CASSPTRQQETQYF

length: 16
V: TRBV11-2
J: TRBJ2-1
size: -
CDR3: CASTFVRGLTNNEQFF

length: 12
V: TRBV5-6
J: TRBJ1-6
size: -
CDR3: CASSLGGSPLHF

length: 14
V: TRBV6-5
J: TRBJ1-2
size: -
CDR3: CASSYSPSPYGYTF

length: 13
V: TRBV12-2
J: TRBJ2-4
size: -
CDR3: CASRPLRQNIQYF

length: 11
V: TRBV5-1
J: TRBJ1-1
size: -
CDR3: CASSRNTEAFF

length: 11
V: TRBV7-9
J: TRBJ1-2
size: -
CDR3: CASSFGDGYTF

length: 14
V: TRBV3-1
J: TRBJ1-1
size: -
CDR3: CASSPLTGGTEAFF

length: 17
V: TRBV6-1
J: TRBJ2-4
size: -
CDR3: CASSPPLRRGGFYIQYF

length: 17
V: TRBV3-1
J: TRBJ1-1
size: -
CDR3: CASSHQWRRGMNTEAFF

length: 13
V: TRBV5-6
J: TRBJ2-7
size: -
CDR3: CASSLGTGAEQYF

length: 16
V: TRBV12-3/TRBV12-4
J: TRBJ2-5
size: -
CDR3: CASSFGSGRPQETQYF